This T cell receptor beta chain was observed in a study of T cell repertoires in cytomegalovirus infection. Study context: It was recently identified HLA-C-restricted and well-studied HLA-B-restricted CMV epitopes that the study used. Public TCR beta signatures were indicative of both CMV infection and a matching HLA type.

Many counts were recorded for this clonotype. Its antigen remains unknown. TCRdb passed the reads through MiXCR, listing each CDR3 protein once. The repertoire holds roughly 800,000 distinct CDR3 sequences, about 29% seen once, with roughly 14% in the top ten. Germline CDR1 SGHTA, CDR2 FQGTGA. Trimming pared 5 bases from V and 4 bases from J, leaving 18 bases between. The CDR3 totals 16 residues. Whole-study results and caveats: Carriers of CMV plus the relevant HLA were identified by cumulative public TCR beta family frequency. CMV-specific HLA-C-restricted TCR beta clonotypes dominated the ex vivo response.

The sample consisted of cultured CD8+ T cells from PBMCs, taken from culture after CMV antigen stimulation. The TCR comes from a human donor in good health (CMV status not recorded). Some clones in this sample may be carry-over from other donors' samples. V usage is TRBV7-3 and J usage is TRBJ2-1; D possibly uses TRBD1 or TRBD2 (7 bases each). This CDR3 reads CASSQLDREGYNEQFF. Here the CDR3 DNA reads TGTGCCAGCAGCCAGTTAGACAGGGAGGGTTACAATGAGCAGTTCTTC. The full variable domain, its missing parts supplied by reference TRBV7-3 and TRBJ2-1, is GAGVSQTPSNKVTEKGKYVELRCDPISGHTALYWYRQSLGQGPEFLIYFQGTGAADDSGLPNDRFFAVRPEGSVSTLKIQRTERGDSAVYLCASSQLDREGYNEQFFGPGTRLTVL.